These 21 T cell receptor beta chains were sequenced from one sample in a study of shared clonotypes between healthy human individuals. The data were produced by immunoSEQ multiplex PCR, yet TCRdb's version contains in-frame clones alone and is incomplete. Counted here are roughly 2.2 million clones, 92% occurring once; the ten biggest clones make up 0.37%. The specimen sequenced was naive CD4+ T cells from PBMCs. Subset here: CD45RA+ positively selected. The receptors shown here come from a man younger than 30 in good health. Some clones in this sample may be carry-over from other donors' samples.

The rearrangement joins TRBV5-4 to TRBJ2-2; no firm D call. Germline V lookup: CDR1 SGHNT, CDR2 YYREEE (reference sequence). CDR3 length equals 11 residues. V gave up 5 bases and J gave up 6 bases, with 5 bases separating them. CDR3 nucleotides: TGTGCCAGCAGAAGATCCGGGGAGCTGTTTTTT. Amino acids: CASRRSGELFF.

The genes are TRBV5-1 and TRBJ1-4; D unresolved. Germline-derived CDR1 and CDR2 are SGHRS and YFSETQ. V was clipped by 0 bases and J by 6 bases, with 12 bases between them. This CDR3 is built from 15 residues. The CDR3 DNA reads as TGCGCCAGCAGCTTGGTTGGGTGGGCAGATGAAAAACTGTTTTTT. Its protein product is CASSLVGWADEKLFF.

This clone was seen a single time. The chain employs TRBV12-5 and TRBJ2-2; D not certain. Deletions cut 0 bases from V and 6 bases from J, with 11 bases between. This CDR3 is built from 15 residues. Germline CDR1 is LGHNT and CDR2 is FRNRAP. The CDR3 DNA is TGTGCTAGTGGTTTGGTAACGGGTGGGGCCGGGGAGCTGTTTTTT. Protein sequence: CASGLVTGGAGELFF.

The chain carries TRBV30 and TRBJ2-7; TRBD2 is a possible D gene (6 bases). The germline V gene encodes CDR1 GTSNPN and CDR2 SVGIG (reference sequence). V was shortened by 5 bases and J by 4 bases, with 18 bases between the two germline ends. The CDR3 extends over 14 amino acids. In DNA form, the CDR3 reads TGTGCCTGGGCTGACTGGAGGGGTCGATACGAGCAGTACTTC. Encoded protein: CAWADWRGRYEQYF. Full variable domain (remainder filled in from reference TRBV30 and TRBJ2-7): SQTIHQWPATLVQPVGSPLSLECTVEGTSNPNLYWYRQAAGRGLQLLFYSVGIGQISSEVPQNLSASRPQDRQFILSSKKLLLSDSGFYLCAWADWRGRYEQYFGPGTRLTVT.

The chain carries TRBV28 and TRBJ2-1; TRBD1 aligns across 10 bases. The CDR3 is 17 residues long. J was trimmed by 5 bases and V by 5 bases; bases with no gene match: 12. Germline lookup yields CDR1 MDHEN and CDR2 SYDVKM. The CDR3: CASSAAGTGVRDNEQFF. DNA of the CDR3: TGTGCCAGCAGTGCGGCCGGGACAGGGGTTCGGGACAATGAGCAGTTCTTC.

The DNA of the CDR3 is TGCGCCAGCAGCTCCCTTGTAGCGGGAGCCGAGGAGACCCAGTACTTC. Its protein is CASSSLVAGAEETQYF. The gene calls are TRBV5-1 and TRBJ2-5, with TRBD2 matching 9 bases. The germline CDR1 and CDR2 sequences are SGHRS and YFSETQ. The CDR3 extends over 16 amino acids. The V gene end was trimmed by 3 bases and the J gene end by 5 bases; junction bases not matched to a gene: 11.

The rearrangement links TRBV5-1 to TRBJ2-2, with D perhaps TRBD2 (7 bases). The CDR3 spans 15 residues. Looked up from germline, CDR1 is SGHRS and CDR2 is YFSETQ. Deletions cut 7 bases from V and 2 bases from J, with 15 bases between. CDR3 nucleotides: TGCGCCAGCGGACTAGGGACACCTAACACCGGGGAGCTGTTTTTT. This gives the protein CASGLGTPNTGELFF.

The CDR3 reads CASGRALVFGEQYF. CDR3 DNA sequence: TGTGCCAGTGGAAGGGCTCTCGTCTTTGGCGAGCAGTACTTC. The chain couples TRBV19 to TRBJ2-7; D gene unclear. Germline-derived CDR1 and CDR2 are LNHDA and SQIVND (reference sequence). The CDR3 has 14 residues. Trimming stripped 8 bases from V and 6 bases from J, with 20 bases between.

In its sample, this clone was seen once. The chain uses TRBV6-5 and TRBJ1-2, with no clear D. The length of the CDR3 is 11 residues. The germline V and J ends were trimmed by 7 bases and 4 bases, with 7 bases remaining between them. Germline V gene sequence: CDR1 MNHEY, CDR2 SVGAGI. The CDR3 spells CASTTSYGYTF. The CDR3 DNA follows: TGTGCCAGCACGACTAGCTATGGCTACACCTTC.

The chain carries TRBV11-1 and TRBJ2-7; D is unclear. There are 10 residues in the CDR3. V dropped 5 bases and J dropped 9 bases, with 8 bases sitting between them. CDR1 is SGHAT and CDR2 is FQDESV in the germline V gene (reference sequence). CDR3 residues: CASSRRGQYF. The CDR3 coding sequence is TGTGCCAGCAGCCGTCGCGGGCAGTACTTC.

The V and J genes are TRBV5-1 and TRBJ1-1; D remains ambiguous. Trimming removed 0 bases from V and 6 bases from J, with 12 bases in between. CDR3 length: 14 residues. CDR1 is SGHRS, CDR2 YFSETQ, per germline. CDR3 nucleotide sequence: TGCGCCAGCAGCTTGGACACCGCCTACTCTGAAGCTTTCTTT. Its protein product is CASSLDTAYSEAFF.

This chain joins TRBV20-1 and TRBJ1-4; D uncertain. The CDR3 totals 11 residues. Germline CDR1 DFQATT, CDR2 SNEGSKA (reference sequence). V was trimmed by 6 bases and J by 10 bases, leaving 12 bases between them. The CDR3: CSAGPWGKLFF. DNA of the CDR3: TGCAGTGCGGGCCCATGGGGAAAACTGTTTTTT.

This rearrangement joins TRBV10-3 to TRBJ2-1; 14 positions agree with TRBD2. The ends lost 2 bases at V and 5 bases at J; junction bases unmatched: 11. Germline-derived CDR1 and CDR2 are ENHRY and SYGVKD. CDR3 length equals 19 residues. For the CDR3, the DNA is TGTGCCATCAGTGAGCGCATGACGGGACTAGCGGGAGAGGACAATGAGCAGTTCTTC. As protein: CAISERMTGLAGEDNEQFF.

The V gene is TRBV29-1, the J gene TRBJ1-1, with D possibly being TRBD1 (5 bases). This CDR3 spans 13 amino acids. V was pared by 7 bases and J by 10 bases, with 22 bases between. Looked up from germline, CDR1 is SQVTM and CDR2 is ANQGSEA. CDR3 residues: CSARSGGGRLAFF. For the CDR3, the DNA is TGCAGCGCCCGTAGCGGTGGGGGGAGATTAGCTTTCTTT.

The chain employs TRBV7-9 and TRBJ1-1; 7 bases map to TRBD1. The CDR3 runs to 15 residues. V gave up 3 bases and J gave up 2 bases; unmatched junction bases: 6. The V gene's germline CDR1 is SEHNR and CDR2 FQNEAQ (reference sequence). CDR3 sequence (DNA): TGTGCCAGCAGCTTCCAGACAGGGTATAACACTGAAGCTTTCTTT. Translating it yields CASSFQTGYNTEAFF.

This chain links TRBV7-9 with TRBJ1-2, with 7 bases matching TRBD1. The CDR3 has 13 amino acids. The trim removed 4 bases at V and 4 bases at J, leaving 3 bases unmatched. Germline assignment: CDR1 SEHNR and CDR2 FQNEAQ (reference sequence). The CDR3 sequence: CASSSDRFYGYTF. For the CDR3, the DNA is TGTGCCAGCAGCTCGGACAGGTTCTATGGCTACACCTTC. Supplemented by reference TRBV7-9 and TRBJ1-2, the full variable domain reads DTGVSQNPRHKITKRGQNVTFRCDPISEHNRLYWYRQTLGQGPEFLTYFQNEAQLEKSRLLSDRFSAERPKGSFSTLEIQRTEQGDSAMYLCASSSDRFYGYTFGSGTRLTVV.

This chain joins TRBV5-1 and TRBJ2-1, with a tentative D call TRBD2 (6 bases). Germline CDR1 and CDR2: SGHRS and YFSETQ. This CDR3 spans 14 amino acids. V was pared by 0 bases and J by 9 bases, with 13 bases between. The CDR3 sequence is CASSLGDFAGEQFF. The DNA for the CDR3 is TGCGCCAGCAGCTTGGGGGACTTCGCGGGTGAGCAGTTCTTC.

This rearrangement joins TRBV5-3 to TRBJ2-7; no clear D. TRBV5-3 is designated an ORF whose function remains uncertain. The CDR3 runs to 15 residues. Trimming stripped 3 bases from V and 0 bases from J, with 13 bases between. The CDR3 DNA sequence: TGTGCCAGAAGCTCGCTAGGTGCTAGCTCCTACGAGCAGTACTTC. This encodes CARSSLGASSYEQYF.

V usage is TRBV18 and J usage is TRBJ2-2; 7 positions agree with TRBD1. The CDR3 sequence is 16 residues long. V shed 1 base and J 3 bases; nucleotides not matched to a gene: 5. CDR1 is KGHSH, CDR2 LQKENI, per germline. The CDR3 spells CASSPQGQSYTGELFF. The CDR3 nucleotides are TGTGCCAGCTCACCACAGGGACAGAGCTACACCGGGGAGCTGTTTTTT.

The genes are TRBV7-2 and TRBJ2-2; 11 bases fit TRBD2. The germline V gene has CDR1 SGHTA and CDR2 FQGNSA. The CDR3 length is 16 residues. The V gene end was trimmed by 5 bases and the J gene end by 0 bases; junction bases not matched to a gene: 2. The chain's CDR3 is CASSMGLAANTGELFF. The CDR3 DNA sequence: TGTGCCAGCAGCATGGGACTAGCGGCGAACACCGGGGAGCTGTTTTTT.

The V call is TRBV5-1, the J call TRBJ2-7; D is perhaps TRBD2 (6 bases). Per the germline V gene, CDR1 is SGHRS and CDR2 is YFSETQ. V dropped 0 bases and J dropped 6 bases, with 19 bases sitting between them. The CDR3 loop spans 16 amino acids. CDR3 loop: CASSLGRGNNPGEQYF. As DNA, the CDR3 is TGCGCCAGCAGCTTGGGACGCGGGAATAACCCGGGCGAGCAGTACTTC.